A selection of T cell receptor beta chains follows, all from one sample in a study of beta chain features in type 1 diabetes. Libraries were prepared by immunoSEQ multiplex PCR; TCRdb keeps only in-frame clonotypes and omits some of them. The sample shows roughly 450,000 clones, more than 9.5% of them seen only once. The source material was naive CD4+ T cells from blood. These receptors were collected from a woman between 18 and 29 years old in good health. CDR3s include the opening cysteine and the closing phenylalanine or tryptophan. A D gene is named only where the DNA matches it firmly. Not every row has a clone size; where given, it reads once, few, many or a size class.

>NA|few|TRBJ2-1|TRBV19
TGTGCCAGTAGAGGAAACAATGAGCAGTTCTTC
CASRGNNEQFF
>TRBD2|few|TRBJ2-1|TRBV13
TGTGCCAGCAGCCACAGACTAGCGGGAGTGAATGAGCAGTTCTTC
CASSHRLAGVNEQFF
>NA|NA|TRBJ2-5|TRBV7-2
TGTGCCAGCAGCGCACTCGGGGGCTACCAAGAGACCCAGTACTTC
CASSALGGYQETQYF
>NA|few|TRBJ1-1|TRBV7-3
TGTGCCAGCAGCTTTTACAAGAACACTGAAGCTTTCTTT
CASSFYKNTEAFF
>NA|NA|TRBJ2-5|TRBV4-3
TGCGCCAGCAGCCAGGGGCTGAGGGGCCTGGAGACCCAGTACTTC
CASSQGLRGLETQYF
>NA|few|TRBJ2-1|TRBV9
TGTGCCAGCAGCGTATCCCAACAGGGCTACAATGAGCAGTTCTTC
CASSVSQQGYNEQFF
>TRBD1|NA|TRBJ2-5|TRBV29-1
TGCAGCGTGATCCGGGACAGGGGCGTGCAGACCCAGTACTTC
CSVIRDRGVQTQYF
>NA|NA|TRBJ2-3|TRBV4-3
TGCGCCAGCAGTGGAGGATGGGGGGAGGTTGGAGATACGCAGTATTTT
CASSGGWGEVGDTQYF
>NA|NA|TRBJ1-1|TRBV29-1
TGCAGCGTTGTGCGGGCTCAGGGGAACACTGAAGCTTTCTTT
CSVVRAQGNTEAFF
>TRBD1|NA|TRBJ2-1|TRBV4-3
TGCGCCAGCAGCCAAGAATTATTCGACAGGGGCCCCAATGAGCAGTTCTTC
CASSQELFDRGPNEQFF
>TRBD1|few|TRBJ1-1|TRBV7-9
TGTGCCAGCAGCTTAGCGGGGACAGGGGCTCCAGCTTTCTTT
CASSLAGTGAPAFF
>NA|few|TRBJ2-3|TRBV29-1
TGCAGCGCCAATATTAGGGGAAGCACAGATACGCAGTATTTT
CSANIRGSTDTQYF
>TRBD1|NA|TRBJ1-5|TRBV30
TGTGCCTGGGGCCGGGACAGGGAGGGCCAGCCCCAGCATTTT
CAWGRDREGQPQHF
>NA|few|TRBJ2-7|TRBV23-1
TGCGCCAGCAGTCCAATGCCCCTTTCGTACGAGCAGTACTTC
CASSPMPLSYEQYF
>NA|few|TRBJ1-1|TRBV9
TGTGCCAGCAGCGTCATGACTAACACTGAAGCTTTCTTT
CASSVMTNTEAFF
>TRBD1|few|TRBJ2-3|TRBV10-3
TGTGCCATCATGCCCCTAACAGGGGGCACAGATACGCAGTATTTT
CAIMPLTGGTDTQYF
>NA|NA|TRBJ2-3|TRBV5-6
TGTGCCAGCAGCTTCTTAGTCCCAGATACGCAGTATTTT
CASSFLVPDTQYF
>TRBD2|few|TRBJ2-1|TRBV4-3
TGCGCCAGCAGCCAAGAGATAGCGGGGGGGCCGGGTGAGCAGTTCTTC
CASSQEIAGGPGEQFF
>NA|NA|TRBJ1-2|TRBV20-1
TGCAGTGCGCGCGCTTTCTATGGCTACACCTTC
CSARAFYGYTF
>TRBD1|few|TRBJ1-6|TRBV7-8
TGTGCCAGCAGCTTAAGGACAGGAAATTCACCCCTCCACTTT
CASSLRTGNSPLHF
>NA|NA|TRBJ2-3|TRBV5-4
TGTGCCAGCAGCTGGTCCCCCGGGACCAGCACAGATACGCAGTATTTT
CASSWSPGTSTDTQYF
>NA|NA|TRBJ2-7|TRBV6-6
TGTGCCAGCAGTTACTCGACTGGCAGATCCTACGAGCAGTACTTC
CASSYSTGRSYEQYF
>NA|NA|TRBJ2-3|TRBV29-1
TGCAGCGTTCAGAGTGCCAGCACAGATACGCAGTATTTT
CSVQSASTDTQYF
>NA|NA|TRBJ2-7|TRBV6-1
TGTGCCAGCAGTCGGACATACTCCTACGAGCAGTACTTC
CASSRTYSYEQYF
>NA|NA|TRBJ2-7|TRBV11-3
TGTGCCAGCAGCCCTTACAGGGTCTCCTACGAGCAGTACTTC
CASSPYRVSYEQYF
>NA|NA|TRBJ2-1|TRBV29-1
TGCAGCGTTGAGTTTACCCTGACAGGTACCAATGAGCAGTTCTTC
CSVEFTLTGTNEQFF
>TRBD1|NA|TRBJ1-2|TRBV7-2
TGTGCCAGCGGGACCCGACAGGGTCCTAACTATGGCTACACCTTC
CASGTRQGPNYGYTF
>NA|NA|TRBJ1-2|TRBV6-1
TGTGCCAGCGGGGCTCGGAGAGACCTCGGCTACACCTTC
CASGARRDLGYTF
>TRBD2|NA|TRBJ2-7|TRBV15
TGTGCCACCAGCAGCCGGGCTAGCGGGTTCTCCTACGAGCAGTACTTC
CATSSRASGFSYEQYF
>NA|NA|TRBJ2-1|TRBV9
TGTGCCAGCAGCTTTACTACAGGGAGCGATGAGCAGTTCTTC
CASSFTTGSDEQFF
>NA|few|TRBJ2-2|TRBV2
TGTGCCAGCAGTAGCGGGAACACCGGGGAGCTGTTTTTT
CASSSGNTGELFF
>NA|NA|TRBJ2-2|TRBV2
TGTGCCAGCAGGTCCGTTATCACCGGGGAGCTGTTTTTT
CASRSVITGELFF